This T cell receptor beta chain was identified in a study of cytomegalovirus exposure and HLA in healthy donors. Primers for the PCR totalled 60 Vbeta and 13 Jbeta. The table came from immunoSEQ multiplex PCR; TCRdb's copy has only in-frame clones and leaves some out. Found here are 150,000 or so clones, 84% of them singletons; the top ten hold less than 0.4%. J was trimmed by 1 base and V by 3 bases; bases with no gene match: 7. Looked up from germline, CDR1 is GTSNPN and CDR2 is SVGIG (reference sequence). This CDR3 contains 15 residues. This clone was recorded once. Its antigen is as yet unknown. Study-level findings and limits: Most TCR beta V segments were productive about 87% or about 30% of the time in an earlier analysis.

The sequence derives from a boy between 2 and 10 years old in good health and CMV-seronegative. Input material: PBMCs. The V and J genes are TRBV30 and TRBJ1-1; 8 bases line up with TRBD1. In DNA form, the CDR3 reads TGTGCCTGGAGAATGGGACAGGAATGGAACACTGAAGCTTTCTTT. Translation gives CAWRMGQEWNTEAFF.